This T cell receptor beta chain emerged from a study of T cell changes during pregnancy in multiple sclerosis. Data came from immunoSEQ multiplex PCR; TCRdb stores just in-frame clones and leaves some out. The sample consists of around 41,000 clones, about 91% of them appearing once. The clonotype was recovered from a female donor in good health, enrolled as a control in a pregnancy study. Sequences were derived from CD4+ T cells from peripheral blood mononuclear cells, sampled in the third trimester of pregnancy.

The CDR3 nucleotides are TGTGCCAGCAGTGGCTCTATGGGGAGAATAGATACGCAGTATTTT. Its protein product is CASSGSMGRIDTQYF. This sequence joins TRBV6-4 and TRBJ2-3, with D maybe TRBD2 (5 bases). In germline, CDR1 is MRHNA, CDR2 SNTAGT. The V gene lost 4 bases and the J gene lost 5 bases, with 16 bases spanning the gap. The CDR3 has 15 residues.